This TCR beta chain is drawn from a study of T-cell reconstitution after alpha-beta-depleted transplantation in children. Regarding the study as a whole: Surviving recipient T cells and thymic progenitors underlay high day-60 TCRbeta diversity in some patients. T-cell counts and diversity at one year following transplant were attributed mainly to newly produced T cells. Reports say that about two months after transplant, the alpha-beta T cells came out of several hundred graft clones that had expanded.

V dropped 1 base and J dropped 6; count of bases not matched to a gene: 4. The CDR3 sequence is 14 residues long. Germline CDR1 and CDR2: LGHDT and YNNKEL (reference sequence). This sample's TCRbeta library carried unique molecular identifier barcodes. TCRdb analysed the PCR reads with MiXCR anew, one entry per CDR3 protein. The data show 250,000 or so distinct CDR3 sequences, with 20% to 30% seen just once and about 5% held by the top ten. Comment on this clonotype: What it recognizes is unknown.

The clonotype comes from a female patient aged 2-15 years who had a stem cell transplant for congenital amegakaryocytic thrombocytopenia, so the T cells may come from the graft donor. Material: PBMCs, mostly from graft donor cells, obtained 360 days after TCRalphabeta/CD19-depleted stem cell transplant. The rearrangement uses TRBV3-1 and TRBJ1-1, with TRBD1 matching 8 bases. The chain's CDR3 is CASSQGQGAPEAFF. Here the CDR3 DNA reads TGTGCCAGCAGCCAAGGCCAGGGGGCCCCTGAAGCTTTCTTT.